This TCR beta chain was recovered during a study of blood T cell repertoires in COVID-19. Study in general: The United States, Italy and Spain provided the acute and convalescent COVID-19 samples. PBMCs, B-cell-depleted T cells, or T cells provided the cDNA or gDNA that made up the material.

CDR1 is LNHDA and CDR2 is SQIVND in the germline V gene (reference sequence). The ends were cut back, 5 bases at V and 8 bases at J, with 19 bases in the middle. The CDR3 is 16 residues long. In the original workflow: Amplifying reference gene primers gave estimates of nucleated cell counts. Method: immunoSEQ multiplex PCR; TCRdb's copy keeps in-frame clones and lacks some. That table furnishes V, J and clone size, whereas the DNA furnished D and trimming. The sample yields approximately 260,000 clones, 90% seen once. The J gene is TRBJ1-6, the V gene TRBV19; D may be TRBD1 (6 bases). Input material: peripheral blood. This receptor was obtained from an older woman with COVID-19, enrolled during active disease. CDR3 nucleotides: TGTGCCAGTAGTCCATGGACAGAGACCTGGGATTCACCCCTCCACTTT. Its protein product is CASSPWTETWDSPLHF.